A single T cell receptor beta chain is shown here with its context. The PCR had 60 Vbeta and 13 Jbeta primers. As handled by the study authors: The count from a later analysis was tens of millions of unique TCR beta chains, approximately 9.9 million of them shared. TCRdb keeps only in-frame clones here, not all; method: immunoSEQ multiplex PCR. The DNA gave D and trimming, while V, J and clone size come from that table. The table lists approximately 97,000 clones, 78% of them singletons, with 4.1% in the top ten. At sampling all donors were nominally healthy, likely with unrecorded immune exposures. The V gene end was trimmed by 4 bases and the J gene end by 13 bases; junction bases not matched to a gene: 4. The CDR3 loop spans 9 amino acids. CDR1 and CDR2 from the germline V gene are GTSNPN and SVGIG (reference sequence). The source of the sample is a study of cytomegalovirus exposure and HLA in healthy donors. Study overall: In an earlier analysis, approximately 120 million unique TCR beta sequences were found from about 180 million T cells.

The source of this sequence is a woman aged 40-49 years in good health and CMV-seropositive. The material sequenced was PBMCs. The rearrangement uses TRBV30 and TRBJ2-7; 7 nucleotides match TRBD1. The CDR3 DNA sequence: TGTGCCTGGAATCGGGACAGCTACTTC. It codes for CAWNRDSYF.